This TCR beta chain appears in the sequencing data of a study of regulatory T cells in long-lasting Graves disease. Both iRepertoire HTBI primers and Arm-PCR of CDR3 regions were used to build the TCR beta libraries. TCRdb re-derived calls from the multiplex PCR reads in MiXCR, one entry per CDR3 protein. This repertoire shows hundreds of thousands of distinct CDR3 sequences, about 16% found once; its top ten account for 12%. The time point is: newly diagnosed GD, antithyroid drugs for less than 3 months. Construction of the TCR library relied on RNA isolated from PBMCs. This CDR3 is 16 amino acids long. Germline trimming cut 5 bases from V and 9 bases from J; bases unmatched to any gene: 18. Germline V gene data show CDR1 as DFQATT and CDR2 as SNEGSKA (reference sequence). These data were also filed under a second study, of T cells in Graves' hyperthyroidism and ophthalmopathy. This second study says: In the first-round RT-PCR of the TCR CDR3, the HTBI primer set was used.

The TCR comes from a man aged 18 to 29 with Graves disease. The chain carries TRBV20-1 and TRBJ2-1; 8 bases map to TRBD2. The sample was peripheral blood mononuclear cells (PBMCs), taken at new diagnosis, from a patient treated with antithyroid drugs. The CDR3 is CSAYRSAGGRSVEQFF. The CDR3, as DNA: TGCAGTGCTTACCGCTCGGCGGGAGGCCGGTCGGTTGAGCAGTTCTTC.